The clone carrying this TCR beta chain was counted once. Its antigen is still unknown. It was with 60 Vbeta and 13 Jbeta primers that the PCR ran. Repertoires were generated with immunoSEQ multiplex PCR, while TCRdb's copy carries only in-frame clones and drops some. Found here are about 110,000 clones, around 80% of them singletons; the top ten hold 5.5% to 7%. This sample is drawn from a study of cytomegalovirus exposure and HLA in healthy donors. General study findings and limits: In an earlier analysis, most TCR beta V segments were productive about 87% or about 30% of the time. In a later analysis, at a false discovery rate of 0.05, fewer than 20,000 TCR beta sequences were associated with HLA alleles. It was confirmed in vitro that three of the CMV-associated chains were specific for CMV antigens. Later analysis placed DRB1 highest and HLA-C lowest in TCR association rates, which differed by HLA locus.

V shed 6 bases and J 5 bases; nucleotides not matched to a gene: 11. The CDR3 runs to 14 residues. Germline values: CDR1 SQVTM, CDR2 ANQGSEA. The sequencing sample was made of PBMCs. The genes are TRBV29-1 and TRBJ1-1, with 8 bases lining up with TRBD1. The TCR sequence derives from a man aged 25 to 40 in good health and CMV-seropositive. This CDR3 is CSVTSDREGTEAFF. The CDR3 nucleotides are TGCAGCGTGACATCGGACAGGGAGGGAACTGAAGCTTTCTTT.